This entry lists 17 T cell receptor beta chains sequenced from one sample in a study of identical twins. TCRdb redid the calling of the 5' RACE reads with MiXCR, one entry per CDR3 protein. Among roughly 250,000 distinct CDR3 sequences listed, around an eighth were seen once. What was sequenced was memory (CD45RO+) T cells sorted from blood. These receptors came from a woman younger than 35 in good health.

This sequence joins TRBV19 and TRBJ2-7, with D unresolved. V gave up 3 bases and J gave up 0 bases, with 9 bases separating them. Germline V gene lookup returns CDR1 LNHDA and CDR2 SQIVND (reference sequence). This CDR3 has 14 residues. The CDR3 reads CASSIGGSSYEQYF. In DNA, the CDR3 is TGTGCCAGTAGTATTGGCGGTAGCTCCTACGAGCAGTACTTC.

This clonotype was counted between two and nine times. V gene TRBV27 combines with J gene TRBJ2-7; TRBD2 matches at 10 bases. This CDR3 has 16 residues. J lost 3 bases, V lost 3 bases, and 8 bases had no gene match. Germline CDR1 reads MNHEY; CDR2 reads SMNVEV (reference sequence). CDR3 coding DNA: TGTGCCAGCAGTTTCTCAGCGGGAGGGCCAGGCTACGAGCAGTACTTC. Protein product: CASSFSAGGPGYEQYF.

This clonotype was counted at least ten times. The rearrangement uses TRBV6-2 or TRBV6-3 and TRBJ2-5; D uncertain. The germline gives CDR1 MNHEY, CDR2 SVGEGT. The CDR3 is 13 residues long. Trimming left V 3 bases short and J 5 bases short, with 10 bases between. In DNA, the CDR3 is TGTGCCAGCAGTTATGCCATTTTGGAGACCCAGTACTTC. This codes for CASSYAILETQYF.

The chain couples TRBV29-1 to TRBJ2-1; TRBD2 agrees at 11 bases. Looked up from germline, CDR1 is SQVTM and CDR2 is ANQGSEA. This CDR3 is 14 amino acids long. V lost 1 base, J lost 4 bases, and 0 bases stayed unmatched. This CDR3 is CSVEGLAGYNEQFF. CDR3 in DNA: TGCAGCGTTGAAGGACTAGCGGGATACAATGAGCAGTTCTTC.

The chain uses TRBV30 and TRBJ2-3; 10 bases match TRBD2. This CDR3 region has 16 residues. After removal of 5 bases from V and 0 bases from J, the junction contained 8 bases not matched to a gene. CDR1 is GTSNPN and CDR2 is SVGIG in the germline V gene (reference sequence). CDR3 loop: CAWSLSGRASTDTQYF. The DNA for the CDR3 is TGTGCCTGGTCGCTCAGCGGGAGGGCGAGCACAGATACGCAGTATTTT.

This sequence joins TRBV5-6 and TRBJ2-7, with D possibly being TRBD1 or TRBD2 (5 bases each). CDR3 length equals 17 residues. The germline V and J ends were trimmed by 2 bases and 6 bases, with 24 bases remaining between them. Looked up from germline, CDR1 is SGHDT and CDR2 is YYEEEE. The CDR3 region has the DNA TGTGCCAGCAGCTTTTTTGGGGCGTCGGGGAGCCGTGGCGAGCAGTACTTC. It is translated as CASSFFGASGSRGEQYF. Full variable domain (rest looked up from reference TRBV5-6 and TRBJ2-7): DAGVTQSPTHLIKTRGQQVTLRCSPKSGHDTVSWYQQALGQGPQFIFQYYEEEERQRGNFPDRFSGHQFPNYSSELNVNALLLGDSALYLCASSFFGASGSRGEQYFGPGTRLTVT.

This clonotype was seen at least ten times. The chain is built from TRBV3-1 and TRBJ1-2; D is unresolved. The CDR3 contains 15 residues. Germline assignment: CDR1 LGHDT and CDR2 YNNKEL (reference sequence). Trimming pared 4 bases from V and 7 bases from J, leaving 19 bases between. The CDR3 DNA reads as TGTGCCAGCAGCCCCTCAGGACGGGAACTCTTTGGCTACACCTTC. Translating gives CASSPSGRELFGYTF. Supplemented by reference TRBV3-1 and TRBJ1-2, the full variable domain reads DTAVSQTPKYLVTQMGNDKSIKCEQNLGHDTMYWYKQDSKKFLKIMFSYNNKELIINETVPNRFSPKSPDKAHLNLHINSLELGDSAVYFCASSPSGRELFGYTFGSGTRLTVV.

CDR3 in DNA: TGCGCCAGCAGTGTTTTCAGGGGTCGGACAGATACGCAGTATTTT. Its translation: CASSVFRGRTDTQYF. This chain joins TRBV10-1 and TRBJ2-3; TRBD1 is a possible D gene (6 bases). Per the germline V gene, CDR1 is WNHNN and CDR2 is SYGVQD (reference sequence). The germline V and J ends were trimmed by 4 bases and 3 bases, with 14 bases remaining between them. The CDR3 consists of 15 residues.

This clonotype was counted only a few times. The chain joins TRBV12-3 or TRBV12-4 to TRBJ2-5, with 7 bases matching TRBD2. CDR3 size: 16 residues. With 5 bases clipped from V and 5 bases from J, the junction kept 14 bases outside the gene matches. CDR3 in amino acids: CASSPLLGTKMETQYF. Here the CDR3 DNA reads TGTGCCAGCAGTCCCCTCCTCGGGACTAAAATGGAGACCCAGTACTTC.

This clonotype was detected many times. The chain recombines TRBV12-3 or TRBV12-4 with TRBJ2-5; tentative D call: TRBD2 (7 bases). Trimming stripped 3 bases from V and 4 bases from J, with 21 bases between. The length of the CDR3 is 17 residues. CDR3 amino acids: CASSLYGGRIIGETQYF. In DNA, the CDR3 is TGTGCCAGCAGTTTGTACGGGGGGCGAATTATCGGAGAGACCCAGTACTTC.

This clonotype came up a few times. The rearrangement uses TRBV12-3 or TRBV12-4 and TRBJ2-2, with D uncertain. The CDR3 length is 12 residues. The ends were cut back, 6 bases at V and 6 bases at J, with 8 bases in the middle. This CDR3 reads CASRRSAGELFF. CDR3 coding DNA: TGTGCCAGCAGGCGGTCCGCCGGGGAGCTGTTTTTT.

This clonotype was seen a few times. This sequence joins TRBV18 and TRBJ1-2; D is possibly TRBD1 (5 bases). The germline V and J ends were trimmed by 4 bases and 2 bases, with 11 bases remaining between them. The V gene's germline CDR1 is KGHSH and CDR2 LQKENI. The CDR3 extends over 14 amino acids. The CDR3 loop is CASSQGLSNYGYTF. The CDR3 DNA sequence: TGTGCCAGCTCACAGGGGTTATCAAACTATGGCTACACCTTC. The variable domain in full, completed from reference TRBV18 and TRBJ1-2, reads NAGVMQNPRHLVRRRGQEARLRCSPMKGHSHVYWYRQLPEEGLKFMVYLQKENIIDESGMPKERFSAEFPKEGPSILRIQQVVRGDSAAYFCASSQGLSNYGYTFGSGTRLTVV.

In its sample, this clonotype was seen a few times. The V and J genes are TRBV7-8 and TRBJ2-7; TRBD2 agrees at 11 bases. Losses at the gene ends were 1 base for V and 6 bases for J; bases not matched to a gene: 5. Germline values: CDR1 SGHVS, CDR2 FQNEAQ. The CDR3 runs 15 residues. CDR3 region: CASSLDRTSGGEQYF. For the CDR3, the DNA is TGTGCCAGCAGCTTAGATCGAACTAGCGGGGGCGAGCAGTACTTC.

This clonotype has only a few counts. The chain recombines TRBV20-1 with TRBJ2-4, with 9 bases matching TRBD2. The germline V gene has CDR1 DFQATT and CDR2 SNEGSKA (reference sequence). The V segment lost 1 base and the J segment 7 bases; nucleotides outside the gene matches: 8. CDR3 length: 15 amino acids. CDR3 amino acids: CSARGQAGGRNIQYF. The DNA for the CDR3 is TGCAGTGCTAGAGGTCAAGCGGGGGGCCGGAACATTCAGTACTTC.

This clonotype was observed a few times. The chain is built from TRBV5-1 and TRBJ1-2; D possibly corresponds to TRBD1 (6 bases). The CDR3 length is 15 residues. V was shortened by 4 bases and J by 5 bases, with 18 bases between the two germline ends. Germline loops: CDR1 SGHRS, CDR2 YFSETQ. The CDR3 reads CASSIGGEALYGYTF. The CDR3 coding sequence is TGCGCCAGCAGCATAGGGGGAGAGGCCTTATATGGCTACACCTTC.

This CDR3 reads CASSSTLGGNIQYF. For the CDR3, the DNA is TGCGCCAGCAGCTCCACCCTGGGAGGGAACATTCAGTACTTC. The chain uses TRBV5-1 and TRBJ2-4; 7 bases agree with TRBD2. CDR3 length equals 14 residues. Germline lookup yields CDR1 SGHRS and CDR2 YFSETQ. With V trimmed by 3 bases and J by 7 bases, 7 bases remained unmatched.

In its sample, this clonotype was seen many times. V gene TRBV4-3 combines with J gene TRBJ2-1; 7 nucleotides agree with TRBD2. This CDR3 is built from 13 residues. V trimming: 4 bases; J trimming: 7 bases; junction bases outside the gene matches: 4. Germline values: CDR1 LGHNA, CDR2 YSLEER. In DNA form, the CDR3 reads TGCGCCAGCAGCCTCGGGGAGGGGAATGAGCAGTTCTTC. It translates to CASSLGEGNEQFF.